What follows describes a single T cell receptor beta chain. The antigen this receptor binds is unknown. No much larger clonotype is one base removed from it; base qualities were not supplied. This record comes from a study of blood T cell repertoires in COVID-19 (dated by TCRdb to 2019 to 2021). Some background on the complete study: Samples from collaborators originated in the United States, Italy and Spain and spanned both the acute and convalescent phases of COVID-19. The material from the prospective study consisted of cDNA or gDNA derived from T cells, B-cell-depleted T cells, or PBMCs. Deeply sampled blood TCRbeta repertoires from subjects exposed to, actively infected with, or recovered from COVID-19 were included in the dataset. A freely available public database, intended as a resource for researchers studying the immune response to SARS-CoV-2, is where the repertoires were released. The samples were drawn from two sources: the first 160 participants of the ongoing ImmuneRACE study, and fewer than 1,500 subjects contributed by 6 global collaborators. A de-identified subject ID, COVID-19 status, age in years and sex were almost always included in the sample metadata. Where available, HLA class I and class II types were taken from metadata supplied by the sample provider and were not determined by assay-based typing.

Enrolling through a virtual design, the prospective study's participants ranged in age from about 18 to 89 years and lived across 20 to 30 United States geographic areas. In the prospective study, participants were assigned to cohorts based on the clinical history participants reported in a screening survey and a study questionnaire. Recovered participants in ImmuneRACE Cohort 3 were defined as having two consecutive negative NP/OP PCR tests, clearance from a healthcare professional, or resolution of symptoms. Mobile phlebotomists in the prospective study collected whole blood, serum and a nasopharyngeal or oropharyngeal swab from every participant. Participants in the prospective study had the option to provide additional blood draws and questionnaires over a 2-month period. Before DNA extraction, blood samples from the prospective study were shipped at room temperature or frozen. What the research found in general, with its limitations: How much clinical and demographic metadata was included differed by source and by participant, and the metadata was provided uncurated.

TCRbeta CDR3 regions were amplified from genomic DNA using the immunoSEQ Assay, a bias-controlled multiplex PCR. In the source study's methods: The number of nucleated cells in each sample was estimated from the amplification of reference gene primers within the assay. Sequence reads were collapsed and filtered to measure the absolute abundance of every unique TCRbeta CDR3 rearrangement. For each sample, productive Simpson clonality was calculated as the square root of Simpson's diversity index across productive rearrangements. The clones in this table, taken by TCRdb from immuneACCESS, are in-frame only. Not every clone is retained; where verified, under half of the shortfall comes from an unresolved V gene, and the cause of the rest is unknown. V and J calls and clone size are as listed in that table; D and trimming were resolved from the DNA. Present in this sample are roughly 280,000 clones, 75% to 90% of which were seen just once. Clones ranked in the top ten supply 2% to 3% of the sample.

Reading the germline V gene gives CDR1 SNHLY and CDR2 FYNNEI. The CDR3 numbers 13 residues from cysteine through phenylalanine. This entry keeps only the CDR3 DNA: 39 bases, framed from base 1. The trim is 3 bases for V and 4 bases for J, with a gap of 9 bases between the germline ends. This receptor was obtained from a woman aged 18 to 35 who had recovered from COVID-19. The chain is encoded by TRBV2 joined to TRBJ1-1; the best D guess is TRBD1, with 6 bases matching. Sample: PBMCs or T cells enriched from blood (not recorded which). The sequenced DNA: TGTGCCAGCAGTGACTTGGGGGCCACTGAAGCTTTCTTT. This yields the protein CASSDLGATEAFF.